This paragraph reports one T cell receptor beta chain. No antigen is known for it. Researchers ran the PCR with 60 Vbeta and 13 Jbeta primers. The protocol was immunoSEQ multiplex PCR, while the TCRdb copy is restricted to in-frame clones and leaves out a portion. In the table there are approximately 72,000 clones, 65% to 70% of which are singletons. This specimen belongs to a study of cytomegalovirus exposure and HLA in healthy donors. Findings and caveats of the study: Later examination showed HLA-associated TCR beta chains had greater clonal expansion than equally common others. A later analysis found that most CMV-associated TCR beta chains appeared HLA-restricted.

Everyone who donated was a healthy bone marrow donor. Germline V gives CDR1 SGHVS, CDR2 FQNEAQ. The CDR3 sequence is 17 residues long. V was clipped by 5 bases and J by 4 bases; unmatched bases: 10. The sample consisted of PBMCs. The clonotype was recovered from a middle-aged man in good health and CMV-seropositive. This rearrangement joins TRBV7-8 to TRBJ1-4, with 10 bases aligning to TRBD1. The CDR3 loop is CASSLPGTGDNNEKLFF. CDR3 coding DNA: TGTGCCAGCAGCCTACCCGGGACAGGGGACAATAATGAAAAACTGTTTTTT.